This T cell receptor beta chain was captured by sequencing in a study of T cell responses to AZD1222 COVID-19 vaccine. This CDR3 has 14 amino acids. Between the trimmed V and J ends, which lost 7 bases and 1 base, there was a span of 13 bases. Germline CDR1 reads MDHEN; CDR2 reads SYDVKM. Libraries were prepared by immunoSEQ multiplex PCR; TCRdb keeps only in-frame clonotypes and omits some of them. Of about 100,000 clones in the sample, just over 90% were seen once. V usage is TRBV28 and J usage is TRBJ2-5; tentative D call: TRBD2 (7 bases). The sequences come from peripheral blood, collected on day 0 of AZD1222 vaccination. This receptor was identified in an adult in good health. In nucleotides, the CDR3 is TGTGCCAGCACGCCCGGGGGGCCCCAAGAGACCCAGTACTTC. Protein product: CASTPGGPQETQYF.